Listed here are 12 T cell receptor beta chains from one sample, sequenced in a study of cytomegalovirus exposure and HLA in healthy donors. Use of 60 Vbeta and 13 Jbeta primers characterized the PCR. TCRdb's copy holds only in-frame clones and misses some; the assay was immunoSEQ multiplex PCR. This table has roughly 150,000 clones, roughly 80% appearing once. Sequenced material: PBMCs. These TCRs come from a male donor in good health and CMV-seronegative.

V usage is TRBV28 and J usage is TRBJ2-7; possible D gene TRBD1, 5 bases. The germline V gene has CDR1 MDHEN and CDR2 SYDVKM. The CDR3 contains 13 residues. The V end was cut by 7 bases, the J end by 2 bases, with 12 bases between. The CDR3 DNA sequence: TGTGCCAGCACCCTGACAGCGACCTACGAGCAGTACTTC. Amino acids: CASTLTATYEQYF.

The genes are TRBV30 and TRBJ1-4; 8 positions agree with TRBD1. Per the germline V gene, CDR1 is GTSNPN and CDR2 is SVGIG (reference sequence). J gave up 7 bases and V 0 bases, and 13 bases lay outside the gene matches. CDR3 length: 17 amino acids. CDR3 sequence reads: CAWSVVLGQEEIEKLFF. CDR3 coding DNA: TGTGCCTGGAGTGTAGTTCTGGGACAGGAGGAAATTGAAAAACTGTTTTTT.

The chain combines TRBV10-3 with TRBJ1-6; TRBD1 aligns across 7 bases. Germline CDR1 reads ENHRY; CDR2 reads SYGVKD. The CDR3 covers 14 residues. The V segment lost 6 bases and the J segment 8 bases; nucleotides outside the gene matches: 7. The CDR3 DNA is TGTGCCATCAGCGAGACAGGGTTAGATTCACCCCTCCACTTT. Translation: CAISETGLDSPLHF.

The chain has TRBV4-1 and TRBJ2-7; D perhaps matches TRBD1 (7 bases). Trimming removed 0 bases from V and 6 bases from J, with 15 bases in between. The CDR3 consists of 15 residues. CDR1 is MGHRA and CDR2 is YSYEKL in the germline V gene. The CDR3 loop reads CASSQDLGTAGEQYF. The CDR3 coding sequence is TGCGCCAGCAGCCAAGATTTAGGGACAGCGGGCGAGCAGTACTTC.

The chain joins TRBV2 to TRBJ1-5; D call uncertain. The ends were cut back, 1 base at V and 6 bases at J, with 10 bases in the middle. Germline CDR1 is SNHLY and CDR2 is FYNNEI. This CDR3 has 14 residues. CDR3 sequence (DNA): TGTGCCAGCAGTGAAGAGTCCGGGAGTCAGCCCCAGCATTTT. Its protein product is CASSEESGSQPQHF.

V usage is TRBV5-1 and J usage is TRBJ2-3, with 7 positions matching TRBD2. The CDR3 consists of 14 residues. The trim removed 1 base at V and 4 bases at J, leaving 3 bases unmatched. Germline CDR1 is SGHRS and CDR2 is YFSETQ. CDR3 in DNA: TGCGCCAGCAGCTTGAGCGGGGTGTCAGATACGCAGTATTTT. It specifies CASSLSGVSDTQYF.

The genes are TRBV15 and TRBJ1-6; 7 bases line up with TRBD1. Looked up from germline, CDR1 is LNHNV and CDR2 is YYDKDF (reference sequence). The J segment lost 9 bases and the V segment lost 5 bases, leaving 13 bases of the junction unmatched. The CDR3 has 16 amino acids. The CDR3 DNA sequence: TGTGCCACCAGCTTACGGGACAGCCGGTTACTTTCACCCCTCCACTTT. Protein product: CATSLRDSRLLSPLHF.

The genes are TRBV6-1 and TRBJ1-1; D not certain. The CDR3 sequence is 13 residues long. CDR1 and CDR2 (germline): MNHNS, SASEGT. The V and J ends lost 5 bases and 3 bases respectively, with 10 bases between them. The CDR3 protein is CASSWFEDTEAFF. In DNA, the CDR3 is TGTGCCAGCAGTTGGTTTGAGGACACTGAAGCTTTCTTT.

The table lists this clone with a few counts. The V call is TRBV4-1, the J call TRBJ2-6; no clear D. Germline CDR1 is MGHRA and CDR2 is YSYEKL. This CDR3 contains 15 residues. V was pared by 2 bases and J by 1 base, with 6 bases between. In DNA, the CDR3 is TGCGCCAGCAGCCAACAGGTTTCTGGGGCCAACGTCCTGACTTTC. Translated, it gives CASSQQVSGANVLTF.

J is TRBJ2-7 and V is TRBV7-9, with TRBD1 matching over 7 bases. The V gene end was trimmed by 5 bases and the J gene end by 2 bases; junction bases not matched to a gene: 6. CDR1 and CDR2 (germline): SEHNR, FQNEAQ (reference sequence). This CDR3 is built from 14 residues. The chain's CDR3 is CASSPGQWTYEQYF. In DNA, the CDR3 is TGTGCCAGCAGCCCGGGACAGTGGACCTACGAGCAGTACTTC.

J is TRBJ2-5 and V is TRBV5-4; 8 bases map to TRBD1. The J call may be in error: the DNA end matches TRBJ2-7 better. From germline, CDR1 is SGHNT and CDR2 YYREEE (reference sequence). The CDR3 is 14 residues long. The CDR3 DNA sequence: TGTGCCAGCAGCAAGGGACAGGTGGAAGTCGAGCAGTACTTC. Residues: CASSKGQVEVEQYF.

The rearrangement joins TRBV27 to TRBJ1-4, with D tentatively TRBD1 (5 bases). V lost 4 bases and J lost 5, with 11 bases in between. CDR1 and CDR2 (germline): MNHEY, SMNVEV (reference sequence). The CDR3 sequence is 14 residues long. The CDR3 is CASSSRAPNEKLFF. In DNA form, the CDR3 reads TGTGCCAGCAGTTCCAGGGCCCCAAATGAAAAACTGTTTTTT.